These 5 T cell receptor beta chains were sequenced from one sample in a study of shared clonotypes between healthy human individuals. Sequenced by immunoSEQ multiplex PCR; TCRdb stores in-frame clones only, minus some. This table has roughly 680,000 clones, 55% to 80% appearing once. Specimen: memory CD4+ T cells sorted from blood. Subset of the sample: CD45RA-negative fraction. These receptors all stem from a woman in her 30s in good health.

This clone was observed at least ten times. The genes are TRBV28 and TRBJ2-5; 11 nucleotides match TRBD2. Germline assignment: CDR1 MDHEN and CDR2 SYDVKM. The trim removed 5 bases at V and 1 base at J, leaving 18 bases unmatched. The CDR3 covers 20 residues. The DNA for the CDR3 is TGTGCCAGCAGTATTACACCATACACCGGGACTAGCGGCGCCCAAGAGACCCAGTACTTC. Translating it yields CASSITPYTGTSGAQETQYF.

The rearrangement uses TRBV6-5 and TRBJ1-1; D gene unclear. Germline CDR1 MNHEY, CDR2 SVGAGI. The CDR3 runs to 14 residues. V lost 2 bases and J 1 base, leaving 8 bases between the germline ends. This CDR3 is CASSYGKGNTEAFF. In DNA form, the CDR3 reads TGTGCCAGCAGTTACGGTAAAGGGAACACTGAAGCTTTCTTT.

The rearrangement joins TRBV5-1 to TRBJ2-3; the match to TRBD1 covers 9 bases. Germline V gene sequence: CDR1 SGHRS, CDR2 YFSETQ. The CDR3 runs to 16 residues. V was pared by 4 bases and J by 3 bases, with 9 bases of the junction left unmatched. CDR3 sequence: CASSDRLGTGTDTQYF. The CDR3 region has the DNA TGCGCCAGCAGCGACCGCCTGGGGACAGGGACAGATACGCAGTATTTT. The entire variable domain, with the rest obtained from reference TRBV5-1 and TRBJ2-3, is as follows: KAGVTQTPRYLIKTRGQQVTLSCSPISGHRSVSWYQQTPGQGLQFLFEYFSETQRNKGNFPGRFSGRQFSNSRSEMNVSTLELGDSALYLCASSDRLGTGTDTQYFGPGTRLTVL.

As regards this clone: This sample includes further DNA sequences coding for the same CDR3. The chain uses TRBV5-4 and TRBJ2-3; TRBD2 aligns across 7 bases. Germline CDR1 and CDR2: SGHNT and YYREEE (reference sequence). The CDR3 is 16 residues long. With V trimmed by 2 bases and J by 1 base, 7 bases remained unmatched. The CDR3 loop is CASSFGAGVGTDTQYF. As DNA, the CDR3 is TGTGCCAGCAGCTTTGGCGCGGGAGTAGGCACAGATACGCAGTATTTT.

The V and J genes are TRBV7-6 and TRBJ2-2; tentatively, D is TRBD1 (6 bases). This CDR3 contains 18 residues. The germline V and J ends were trimmed by 4 bases and 7 bases, with 25 bases remaining between them. Germline V lookup: CDR1 SGHVS, CDR2 FNYEAQ. CDR3 sequence: CASSSITDRTGIVGELFF. The CDR3 coding sequence is TGTGCCAGCAGCTCAATAACGGATCGTACAGGGATCGTCGGGGAGCTGTTTTTT.